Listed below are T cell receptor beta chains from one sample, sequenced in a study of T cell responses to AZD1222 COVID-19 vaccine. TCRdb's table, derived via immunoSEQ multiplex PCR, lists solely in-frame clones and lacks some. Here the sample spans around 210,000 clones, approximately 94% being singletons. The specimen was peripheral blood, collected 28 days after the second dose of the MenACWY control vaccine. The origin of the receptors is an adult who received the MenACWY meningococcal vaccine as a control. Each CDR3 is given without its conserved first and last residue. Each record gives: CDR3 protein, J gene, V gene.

CDR3: ASSPGRRPGELF; J: TRBJ2-2; V: TRBV27
CDR3: AWMGSSGNTIY; J: TRBJ1-3; V: TRBV30
CDR3: ASSSRASGSTDTQY; J: TRBJ2-3; V: TRBV7-9
CDR3: ASSTVPRGRGKYTGELF; J: TRBJ2-2; V: TRBV21-1
CDR3: ASSLGVLDYEQY; J: TRBJ2-7; V: TRBV7-2
CDR3: ASSLEGAENSPLH; J: TRBJ1-6; V: TRBV5-1
CDR3: ASSVDPSPLYEQY; J: TRBJ2-7; V: TRBV9
CDR3: ASSLGPTVGTSMNTEAF; J: TRBJ1-1; V: TRBV27
CDR3: ASSLGREQY; J: TRBJ2-7; V: TRBV28
CDR3: ASSQGQGTYEQY; J: TRBJ2-7; V: TRBV4-1
CDR3: ASSHELAGVHNEQF; J: TRBJ2-1; V: TRBV3-1/TRBV3-2
CDR3: ASSLGRGTYEQY; J: TRBJ2-7; V: TRBV7-2
CDR3: ASSPTPGGSEAF; J: TRBJ1-1; V: TRBV7-9
CDR3: ASSGNFGAGDRDTQY; J: TRBJ2-3; V: TRBV25-1
CDR3: ASSITTSVSYEQY; J: TRBJ2-7; V: TRBV19
CDR3: ASSWGQLNTEAF; J: TRBJ1-1; V: TRBV28
CDR3: ASSQRSGGRQETQY; J: TRBJ2-5; V: TRBV5-4
CDR3: ASSLSRLTDTQY; J: TRBJ2-3; V: TRBV27
CDR3: ATSDRRTSPDTQY; J: TRBJ2-3; V: TRBV24-1
CDR3: ASSAPGTGVNSPLH; J: TRBJ1-6; V: TRBV9
CDR3: ASSSDRNTEAF; J: TRBJ1-1; V: TRBV6-5
CDR3: ASTGGNEQF; J: TRBJ2-1; V: TRBV9
CDR3: ASSLSAAGGYT; J: TRBJ1-2; V: TRBV27
CDR3: ASSPLTRAHTDTQY; J: TRBJ2-3; V: TRBV7-3
CDR3: ASSSTLNRDTEAF; J: TRBJ1-1; V: TRBV5-1
CDR3: ASGIAGAIYEQY; J: TRBJ2-7; V: TRBV12-5
CDR3: ASSQGEGSEQF; J: TRBJ2-1; V: TRBV4-2